The source of this T cell receptor (beta chain) is a study of beta chain features in type 1 diabetes. Regarding the study as a whole: Patients with Type 1 diabetes showed moderately but significantly shorter TCRB CDR3s in all four CD4+ subsets.

Based on CD45RO/CCR7/CD25/CD127/CD95/CD27, CD4+ regulatory, stem cell-like memory, naive and central memory cells were sorted. Without exception, sorted populations had purity beyond 98%. The authors reverse transcribed all of the isolated RNA, so sequencing captured expressed TCRB transcripts. The protocol was immunoSEQ multiplex PCR, while the TCRdb copy is restricted to in-frame clones and leaves out a portion. The sample has roughly 730,000 clones; around 15% are singletons. A note on this clone: Its antigen is unidentified.

The sequencing sample was made of naive CD4+ T cells from blood. This sequence was found in a man aged 18 to 30 with type 1 diabetes.

The DNA for the CDR3 is TGTGCCAGCAGCGCAAGACTGGGGGGTGAAGCTTTCTTT. This encodes CASSARLGGEAFF. The rearrangement links TRBV9 to TRBJ1-1; tentatively, D is TRBD1 (5 bases). The V gene's germline CDR1 is SGDLS and CDR2 YYNGEE. The CDR3 runs 13 residues. Trimming took off 3 bases at V and 7 bases at J, with 13 bases between the two ends.